A selection of T cell receptor beta chains follows, all from one sample in a study of T-cell memory formation after mild COVID-19. From the 5' RACE reads, TCRdb called clonotypes with MiXCR, one entry per CDR3 protein. The table shows 380,000 or so distinct CDR3 sequences, with approximately 15% occurring only once. Sequencing input: PBMCs or a T cell subset sorted from them (not recorded which). These receptors were collected from a man aged 18 to 29 who had mild COVID-19 (a few samples of this study predate the infection). Cell type and time point are not known. The CDR3 runs from the conserved cysteine through the conserved F or W. The order of the fields is D gene, clone size, V gene, J gene, CDR3 DNA, CDR3 protein. A D gene is named only where the DNA matches it firmly. Clone size is stated in some rows and not others, as once, few, many or a class when expanded.

>NA|few|TRBV5-1|TRBJ2-4
TGCGCCAGCAGCTTGGGTTCGGGGGACATTCAGTACTTC
CASSLGSGDIQYF
>NA|few|TRBV20-1|TRBJ2-1
TGCAGTGCCCCGCTCTATGGCTCGGTCTACAATGAGCAGTTCTTC
CSAPLYGSVYNEQFF
>NA|few|TRBV28|TRBJ1-6
TGTGCCAGCAGTATACCGCCTCGGCGGGATTCACCCCTCCACTTT
CASSIPPRRDSPLHF
>TRBD1|NA|TRBV27|TRBJ1-1
TGTGCCAGCAGTCCAATCTCGGACAGGTACAACACTGAAGCTTTCTTT
CASSPISDRYNTEAFF
>TRBD2|many|TRBV5-1|TRBJ2-1
TGCGCCAGCAGCCCCCCGTCAGCGGGGGGCTACAATGAGCAGTTCTTC
CASSPPSAGGYNEQFF
>TRBD2|few|TRBV30|TRBJ2-1
TGTGTGGAGGGGCTAGCGGGGAGCAATGAGCAGTTCTTC
CVEGLAGSNEQFF
>TRBD2|NA|TRBV6-5|TRBJ2-2
TGTGCCAGCAGTTACTGGGGGGGTGACACCGGGGAGCTGTTTTTT
CASSYWGGDTGELFF
>NA|NA|TRBV7-9|TRBJ1-1
TGTGCCAGCATCTCCGACGGAGGATGGGAAGCTTTCTTT
CASISDGGWEAFF
>TRBD2|many|TRBV6-2/TRBV6-3|TRBJ2-1
TGTGCCAGCAGCCGACTAGCGGGGGGAAATGAGCAGTTCTTC
CASSRLAGGNEQFF
>TRBD1|NA|TRBV7-9|TRBJ2-2
TGTGCCAGCAGCGGATTGACAGGGGGTAACACCGGGGAGCTGTTTTTT
CASSGLTGGNTGELFF
>NA|few|TRBV24-1|TRBJ2-2
TGTGCCACCAGTGATTTGTTTACGGGAAACACCGGGGAGCTGTTTTTT
CATSDLFTGNTGELFF
>NA|NA|TRBV6-2/TRBV6-3|TRBJ2-7
TGTGCCAGCAGTTACCCCTCGGACGGATTACACTACGAGCAGTACTTC
CASSYPSDGLHYEQYF
>NA|few|TRBV5-1|TRBJ2-3
TGCGCCAGCAGTAAGGTGCGGGGACTCACAGATACGCAGTATTTT
CASSKVRGLTDTQYF
>NA|many|TRBV7-8|TRBJ2-7
TGTGCCAGCAGCTTAGCGCTCTACGAGCAGTACTTC
CASSLALYEQYF
>NA|NA|TRBV5-1|TRBJ1-2
TGCGCCAGCAGCTTTGGCAGGGGTAGCTCTAACTATGGCTACACCTTC
CASSFGRGSSNYGYTF
>NA|NA|TRBV28|TRBJ2-1
TGTGCCAGCAGTGTGGACTTCAGCTCCTACAATGAGCAGTTCTTC
CASSVDFSSYNEQFF
>NA|few|TRBV7-8|TRBJ1-2
TGTGCCAGCAGCTTAGCGGAGCAGGGGAGTAACTATGGCTACACCTTC
CASSLAEQGSNYGYTF
>NA|NA|TRBV7-9|TRBJ1-1
TGTGCCAGCAGCTTAGGATCCGGCCGTAGAATGAACACTGAAGCTTTCTTT
CASSLGSGRRMNTEAFF
>NA|NA|TRBV12-3/TRBV12-4|TRBJ2-1
TGTGCCAGCGGCCAAAGGGGGGTGTGGAATGAGCAGTTCTTC
CASGQRGVWNEQFF
>NA|NA|TRBV5-1|TRBJ2-5
TGCGCCAGCAGCTTAGGTAGCGGCTACTCCCAAGAGACCCAGTACTTC
CASSLGSGYSQETQYF
>NA|few|TRBV7-9|TRBJ1-2
TGTGCCAGCAGACCAGGAGGGGACGGCTACACCTTC
CASRPGGDGYTF
>NA|few|TRBV4-1|TRBJ1-4
TGCGCCAGCAGCCAAGTCCCGGGGGAGGGTGAAAAACTGTTTTTT
CASSQVPGEGEKLFF
>NA|NA|TRBV18|TRBJ1-1
TGTGCCAGCTCAGTCGCGCGGCCCGGGGGCACTGAAGCTTTCTTT
CASSVARPGGTEAFF
>TRBD1|NA|TRBV15|TRBJ2-7
TGTGCCACCAGCCTCGGACAGGTACAAACCTACGAGCAGTACTTC
CATSLGQVQTYEQYF
>TRBD1|few|TRBV13|TRBJ1-6
TGTGCCAGCAGCTTTGGGACAGGGCAAAAGACACCCCTCCACTTT
CASSFGTGQKTPLHF
>TRBD1|NA|TRBV15|TRBJ2-3
TGTGCCACCAGCGACAAGGGGGCAGGAGATACGCAGTATTTT
CATSDKGAGDTQYF
>NA|NA|TRBV15|TRBJ2-1
TGTGCCACCAGCAGAGGGGACAATGAGCAGTTCTTC
CATSRGDNEQFF
>NA|few|TRBV5-1|TRBJ1-6
TGCGCCAGCCGTACGACGGAGGATTCACCCCTCCACTTT
CASRTTEDSPLHF
>NA|NA|TRBV5-1|TRBJ1-6
TGCGCCAGCAGCTTGCGCCAGGGTAATTCACCCCTCCACTTT
CASSLRQGNSPLHF
>NA|NA|TRBV5-1|TRBJ2-2
TGCGCCAGCAGCTTGCTTGAAAGGGACACCGGGGAGCTGTTTTTT
CASSLLERDTGELFF
>NA|NA|TRBV7-3|TRBJ2-3
TGTGCCAGCAGCCTGGGGGTCGCTAGCCCCAATACGCAGTATTTT
CASSLGVASPNTQYF
>TRBD1|many|TRBV6-5|TRBJ2-1
TGTGCCAGCAGAAAGGGGACAGGGATAAATGAGCAGTTCTTC
CASRKGTGINEQFF
>TRBD1|NA|TRBV10-2|TRBJ2-2
TGCGCCAGCAGTGAGTCGTTTTTTTGGCAGGGGGCCACCGGGGAGCTGTTTTTT
CASSESFFWQGATGELFF
>NA|few|TRBV20-1|TRBJ2-7
TGCAGTGCTAGAGATCAGGCAGTAAACTACGAGCAGTACTTC
CSARDQAVNYEQYF
>NA|NA|TRBV2|TRBJ2-7
TGTGCCAGCAGCCGTTCACTCTACGAGCAGTACTTC
CASSRSLYEQYF
>NA|NA|TRBV15|TRBJ2-6
TGTGCCACCAGCAGAGATGCGGTCTCTGGGGCCAACGTCCTGACTTTC
CATSRDAVSGANVLTF
>NA|few|TRBV20-1|TRBJ1-4
TGCAGTACGTCCCCGGGAGCTCTAAATGAAAAACTGTTTTTT
CSTSPGALNEKLFF
>NA|few|TRBV12-3/TRBV12-4|TRBJ2-5
TGTGCCAGCAGTTTAAACGGGCGGGAGACCCAGTACTTC
CASSLNGRETQYF
>TRBD2|NA|TRBV5-1|TRBJ2-1
TGCGCCAGCAGCTTGGCCGGCGGGGGGCAGCATGAGCAGTTCTTC
CASSLAGGGQHEQFF
>TRBD2|NA|TRBV6-5|TRBJ2-1
TGTGCCAGCAGTTACGTCTCCCTAGCGGGGGCCGAAAATGAGCAGTTCTTC
CASSYVSLAGAENEQFF
>TRBD1|NA|TRBV20-1|TRBJ1-6
TGCAGTGGCCAAGACAGGGGCGCCCACGATTCACCCCTCCAATTT
CSGQDRGAHDSPLQF